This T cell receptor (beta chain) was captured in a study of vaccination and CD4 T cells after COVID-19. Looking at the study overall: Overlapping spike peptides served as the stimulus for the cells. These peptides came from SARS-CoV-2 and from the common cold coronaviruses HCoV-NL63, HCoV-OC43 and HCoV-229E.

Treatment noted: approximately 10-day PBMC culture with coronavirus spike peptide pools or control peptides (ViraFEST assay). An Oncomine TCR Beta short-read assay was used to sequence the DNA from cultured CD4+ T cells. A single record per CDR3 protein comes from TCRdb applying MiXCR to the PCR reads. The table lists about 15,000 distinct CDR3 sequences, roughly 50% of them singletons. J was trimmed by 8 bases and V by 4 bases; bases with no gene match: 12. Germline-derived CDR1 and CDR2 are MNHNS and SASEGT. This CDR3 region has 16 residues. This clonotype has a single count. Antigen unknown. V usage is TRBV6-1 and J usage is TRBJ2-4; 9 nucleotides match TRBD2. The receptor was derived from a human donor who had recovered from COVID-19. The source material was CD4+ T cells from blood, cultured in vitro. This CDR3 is CASSGQEGLAVDIQYF. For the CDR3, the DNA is TGTGCCAGCAGTGGACAAGAGGGACTAGCAGTTGACATTCAGTACTTC.